The 16 T cell receptor beta chains in this list originate from one sample, sequenced in a study of T cell responses to AZD1222 COVID-19 vaccine. Profiled with immunoSEQ multiplex PCR; TCRdb holds only in-frame clones, not every one. The top ten hold roughly 9.2% of the sample, which has 200,000 or so clones, almost 95% seen once. The specimen was peripheral blood, collected on day 0 of AZD1222 vaccination. Source of these receptors: an adult in good health.

CDR3 loop: CASSLTGEAQYF. The CDR3 nucleotides are TGTGCCAGCAGTTTAACAGGGGAAGCCCAGTACTTC. The chain carries TRBV12-3 or TRBV12-4 and TRBJ2-5; 7 bases align to TRBD1. Trimming took 2 bases from V and 9 from J; bases not matched to a gene: 3. CDR3 length equals 12 residues.

The V call is TRBV29-1, the J call TRBJ2-1; a weak D match, TRBD2 (5 bases). The CDR3 spans 12 residues. CDR1 and CDR2 (germline): SQVTM, ANQGSEA. V gave up 6 bases and J gave up 4 bases, with 10 bases separating them. The DNA for the CDR3 is TGCAGCGTGACCGGGGAGTACAATGAGCAGTTCTTC. Its translation: CSVTGEYNEQFF.

The chain couples TRBV5-1 to TRBJ1-3; no firm D call. The CDR3 sequence is 14 residues long. The germline V gene has CDR1 SGHRS and CDR2 YFSETQ. V gave up 0 bases and J gave up 0 bases, with 4 bases separating them. CDR3 bases: TGCGCCAGCAGCTTGGGGCTCTCTGGAAACACCATATATTTT. This translates into CASSLGLSGNTIYF. Full variable domain (missing parts from reference TRBV5-1 and TRBJ1-3): KAGVTQTPRYLIKTRGQQVTLSCSPISGHRSVSWYQQTPGQGLQFLFEYFSETQRNKGNFPGRFSGRQFSNSRSEMNVSTLELGDSALYLCASSLGLSGNTIYFGEGSWLTVV.

J is TRBJ2-7 and V is TRBV5-1; 7 bases agree with TRBD1. The J segment lost 6 bases and the V segment lost 0 bases, leaving 18 bases of the junction unmatched. Germline V gene sequence: CDR1 SGHRS, CDR2 YFSETQ. This CDR3 spans 18 amino acids. CDR3 nucleotides: TGCGCCAGCAGCTTGGGACAGATTCCGGCCTACCCAGGGGGCGAGCAGTACTTC. It codes for CASSLGQIPAYPGGEQYF.

The chain links TRBV2 to TRBJ1-2; perhaps TRBD1 as D (5 bases). This CDR3 contains 13 residues. Between the trimmed V and J ends, which lost 7 bases and 7 bases, there was a span of 16 bases. Germline lookup yields CDR1 SNHLY and CDR2 FYNNEI. For the CDR3, the DNA is TGTGCCAGCACCCCGACCCCAGGGCTTGGCTACACCTTC. Translating gives CASTPTPGLGYTF.

In the case of this clone: Other DNA sequences from this sample encode an identical CDR3 as well. V gene TRBV18 combines with J gene TRBJ2-2; D gene uncertain. The V and J ends lost 3 bases and 6 bases respectively, with 5 bases between them. In germline, CDR1 is KGHSH, CDR2 LQKENI. The CDR3 has 12 residues. The CDR3 region is CASSPFPGELFF. As DNA, the CDR3 is TGTGCCAGCTCACCTTTTCCCGGGGAGCTGTTTTTT.

The chain couples TRBV6-5 to TRBJ1-2; possibly TRBD1 for D (5 bases). The CDR3 is made up of 10 amino acids. Between the trimmed V and J ends, which lost 8 bases and 5 bases, there was a span of 6 bases. Germline values: CDR1 MNHEY, CDR2 SVGAGI. The CDR3 DNA is TGTGCCAGCGGGGGGTATGGCTACACCTTC. As protein: CASGGYGYTF.

This chain connects TRBV5-1 to TRBJ2-7; 9 nucleotides match TRBD2. The CDR3 is 14 residues long. Germline CDR1 SGHRS, CDR2 YFSETQ. Trimming took 4 bases from V and 6 from J; bases not matched to a gene: 8. The CDR3 DNA sequence: TGCGCCAGCAGCCTATCCGGGACTAGCAGCGAGCAGTACTTC. This gives the protein CASSLSGTSSEQYF. Together with reference TRBV5-1 and TRBJ2-7, the CDR3 gives the full variable domain: KAGVTQTPRYLIKTRGQQVTLSCSPISGHRSVSWYQQTPGQGLQFLFEYFSETQRNKGNFPGRFSGRQFSNSRSEMNVSTLELGDSALYLCASSLSGTSSEQYFGPGTRLTVT.

The sample holds one count of this clone. J is TRBJ1-3 and V is TRBV28; D unresolved. The germline CDR1 and CDR2 sequences are MDHEN and SYDVKM. The CDR3 contains 15 residues. V lost 3 bases, J lost 0 bases, and 9 bases lay in between. This CDR3 reads CASSLAVVSGNTIYF. In DNA form, the CDR3 reads TGTGCCAGCAGTTTGGCAGTCGTCTCTGGAAACACCATATATTTT.

This sequence joins TRBV28 and TRBJ1-1; possible D gene TRBD1, 6 bases. The V end lost 3 bases, the J end lost 5 bases, and 13 bases lay between the germline ends. The CDR3 extends over 14 amino acids. Germline lookup yields CDR1 MDHEN and CDR2 SYDVKM. CDR3: CASSFGRRGTEAFF. DNA of the CDR3: TGTGCCAGCAGTTTTGGTCGCAGGGGAACTGAAGCTTTCTTT.

CDR3 DNA: TGTGCCAGCAGCTTGGGCCTACCTGGGGCCAACGTCCTGACTTTC. Protein product: CASSLGLPGANVLTF. The chain carries TRBV7-3 and TRBJ2-6; D gene ambiguous. Trimming stripped 3 bases from V and 2 bases from J, with 8 bases between. The CDR3 is 15 residues long. Germline values: CDR1 SGHTA, CDR2 FQGTGA.

The chain combines TRBV7-2 with TRBJ2-1; the D is unclear. The V end was cut by 1 base, the J end by 10 bases, with 5 bases between. This CDR3 spans 11 amino acids. Per germline, CDR1 SGHTA and CDR2 FQGNSA. CDR3 region: CASSLVGEQFF. The CDR3 DNA is TGTGCCAGCAGCTTAGTTGGGGAGCAGTTCTTC.

This chain links TRBV6-1 with TRBJ1-1, with D possibly matching TRBD1 (5 bases). CDR1 and CDR2 from the germline V gene are MNHNS and SASEGT. Trimming removed 2 bases from V and 0 bases from J, with 22 bases in between. The CDR3 runs 19 residues. Written as DNA, the CDR3 is TGTGCCAGCAGTGAACCGTGGCCGTCGAGGGGAGGGGTGAACACTGAAGCTTTCTTT. Protein: CASSEPWPSRGGVNTEAFF.

The chain links TRBV7-2 to TRBJ2-7, with 9 nucleotides matching TRBD1. J lost 4 bases, V lost 1 base, and 5 bases had no gene match. CDR1 is SGHTA and CDR2 is FQGNSA in the germline V gene. The length of the CDR3 is 15 residues. The CDR3 coding sequence is TGTGCCAGCAGCTTAGTGACAGGGGGAGGGTACGAGCAGTACTTC. Translating it yields CASSLVTGGGYEQYF.

V is TRBV6-5 and J is TRBJ2-7; TRBD2 might be the D (5 bases). Per germline, CDR1 MNHEY and CDR2 SVGAGI. The germline V and J ends were trimmed by 4 bases and 5 bases, with 15 bases remaining between them. This CDR3 region has 14 residues. CDR3 nucleotide sequence: TGTGCCAGCAGTTCCCGTGGAGGCGGCGACGAGCAGTACTTC. Its protein product is CASSSRGGGDEQYF.

The gene calls are TRBV7-9 and TRBJ2-7; 11 bases are a match to TRBD2. The CDR3 has 17 amino acids. V shed 5 bases, J shed 3 bases, and the junction held 12 bases outside the gene matches. CDR1 and CDR2 from the germline V gene are SEHNR and FQNEAQ (reference sequence). Here the CDR3 DNA reads TGTGCCAGCAGCAACTCCCGGGCCGGGACTAGCGGCTACGAGCAGTACTTC. Residues: CASSNSRAGTSGYEQYF.